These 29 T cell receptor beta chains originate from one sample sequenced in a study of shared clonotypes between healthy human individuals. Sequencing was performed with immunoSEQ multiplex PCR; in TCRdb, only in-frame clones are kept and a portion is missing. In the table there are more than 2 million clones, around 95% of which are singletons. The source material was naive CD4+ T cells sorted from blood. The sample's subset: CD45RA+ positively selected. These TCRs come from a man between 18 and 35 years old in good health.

CDR3 residues: CASSQEAGGRYEQYF. The CDR3, as DNA: TGCGCCAGCAGCCAAGAGGCGGGAGGGCGGTACGAGCAGTACTTC. The genes are TRBV4-3 and TRBJ2-7; TRBD2 matches 9 bases. There are 15 residues in the CDR3. V lost 0 bases and J lost 4; bases outside the gene matches: 4. From germline, CDR1 is LGHNA and CDR2 YSLEER.

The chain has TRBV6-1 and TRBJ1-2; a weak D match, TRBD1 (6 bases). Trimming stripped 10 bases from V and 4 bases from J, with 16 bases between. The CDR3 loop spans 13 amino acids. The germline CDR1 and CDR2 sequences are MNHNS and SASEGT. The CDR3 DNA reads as TGTGCCACCGCAGGGGAGTTCCTCTATGGCTACACCTTC. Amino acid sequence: CATAGEFLYGYTF.

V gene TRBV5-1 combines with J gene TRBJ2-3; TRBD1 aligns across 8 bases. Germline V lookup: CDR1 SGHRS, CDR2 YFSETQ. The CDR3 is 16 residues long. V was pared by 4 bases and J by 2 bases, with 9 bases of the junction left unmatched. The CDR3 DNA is TGCGCCAGCAGCCCAGGGGGCTTGGTAATCACAGATACGCAGTATTTT. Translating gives CASSPGGLVITDTQYF.

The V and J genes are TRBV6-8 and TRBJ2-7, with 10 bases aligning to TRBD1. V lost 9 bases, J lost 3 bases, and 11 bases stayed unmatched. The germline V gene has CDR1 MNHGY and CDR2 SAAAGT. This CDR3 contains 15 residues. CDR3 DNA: TGTGCCAGGGTTAGAACCGGGACAGGGGTCTACGAGCAGTACTTC. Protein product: CARVRTGTGVYEQYF.

The CDR3 bases are TGTGCCAGCAGTGGGGAGCGGGGTCTGATTACCCAGTACTTC. Protein: CASSGERGLITQYF. The genes are TRBV6-1 and TRBJ2-5, with 7 bases matching TRBD2. The germline gives CDR1 MNHNS, CDR2 SASEGT. J lost 8 bases, V lost 4 bases, and 10 bases had no gene match. This CDR3 region has 14 residues.

The CDR3 coding sequence is TGTGCCAGCAGTGAATTTGGTCTTAACACTGAAGCTTTCTTT. This encodes CASSEFGLNTEAFF. The chain couples TRBV25-1 to TRBJ1-1; unclear D gene. Trimming removed 1 base at V and 2 bases at J, with 8 bases between. The CDR3 is 14 amino acids. CDR1 is MGHDK, CDR2 SYGVNS, per germline. Together with reference TRBV25-1 and TRBJ1-1, the CDR3 gives the full variable domain: EADIYQTPRYLVIGTGKKITLECSQTMGHDKMYWYQQDPGMELHLIHYSYGVNSTEKGDLSSESTVSRIRTEHFPLTLESARPSHTSQYLCASSEFGLNTEAFFGQGTRLTVV.

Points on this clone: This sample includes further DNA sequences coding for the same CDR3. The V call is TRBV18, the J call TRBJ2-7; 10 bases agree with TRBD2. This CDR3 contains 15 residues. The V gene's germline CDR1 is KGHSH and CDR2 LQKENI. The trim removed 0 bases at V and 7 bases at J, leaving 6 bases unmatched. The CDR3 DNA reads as TGTGCCAGCTCACCACCGGGGCTAGCGGGGGTTGAGCAGTACTTC. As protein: CASSPPGLAGVEQYF.

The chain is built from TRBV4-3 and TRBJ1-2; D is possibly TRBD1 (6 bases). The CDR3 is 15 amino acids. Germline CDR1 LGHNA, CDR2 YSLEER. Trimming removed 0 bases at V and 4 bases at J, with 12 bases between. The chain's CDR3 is CASSQDRGAFYGYTF. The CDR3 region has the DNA TGCGCCAGCAGCCAAGATCGGGGGGCCTTCTATGGCTACACCTTC.

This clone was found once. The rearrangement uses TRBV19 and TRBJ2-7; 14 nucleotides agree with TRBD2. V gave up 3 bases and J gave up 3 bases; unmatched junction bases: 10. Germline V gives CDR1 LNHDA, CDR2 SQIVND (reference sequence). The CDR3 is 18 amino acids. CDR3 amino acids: CASSILMGLAGEGYEQYF. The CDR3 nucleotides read TGTGCCAGTAGTATCCTCATGGGACTAGCGGGAGAAGGCTACGAGCAGTACTTC.

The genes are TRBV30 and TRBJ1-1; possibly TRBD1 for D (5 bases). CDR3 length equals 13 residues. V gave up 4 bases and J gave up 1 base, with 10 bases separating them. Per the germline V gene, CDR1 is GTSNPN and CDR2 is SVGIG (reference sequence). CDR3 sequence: CAWTLTGNTEAFF. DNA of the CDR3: TGTGCCTGGACCCTCACAGGGAACACTGAAGCTTTCTTT.

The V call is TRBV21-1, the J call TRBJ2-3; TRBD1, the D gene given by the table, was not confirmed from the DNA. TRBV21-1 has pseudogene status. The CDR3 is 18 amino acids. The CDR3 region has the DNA TGTGCCAGCAGCAAAGGAACAGGAGACTTACTACACACAGATACGCAGTATTTT. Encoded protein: CASSKGTGDLLHTDTQYF.

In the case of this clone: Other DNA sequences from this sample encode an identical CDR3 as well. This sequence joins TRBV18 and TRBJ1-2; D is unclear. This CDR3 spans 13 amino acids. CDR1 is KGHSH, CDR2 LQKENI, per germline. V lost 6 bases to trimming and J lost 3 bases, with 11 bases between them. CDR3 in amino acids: CASSQGLDYGYTF. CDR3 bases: TGTGCCAGCTCCCAAGGACTGGACTATGGCTACACCTTC.

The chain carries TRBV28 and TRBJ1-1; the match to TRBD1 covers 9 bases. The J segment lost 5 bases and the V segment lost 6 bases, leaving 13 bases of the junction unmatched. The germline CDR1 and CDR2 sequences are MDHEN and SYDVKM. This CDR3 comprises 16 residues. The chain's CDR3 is CASSQAGTGMWTEAFF. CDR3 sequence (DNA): TGTGCCAGCAGCCAAGCCGGGACAGGGATGTGGACTGAAGCTTTCTTT.

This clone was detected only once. CDR3 residues: CASSLGPGRVPLETQYF. The CDR3 region has the DNA TGTGCCAGCAGCTTAGGCCCGGGCAGGGTCCCGTTAGAGACCCAGTACTTC. This chain connects TRBV7-6 to TRBJ2-5; tentatively, D is TRBD1 (5 bases). The V and J ends lost 1 base and 4 bases respectively, with 19 bases between them. Per germline, CDR1 SGHVS and CDR2 FNYEAQ. The CDR3 is made up of 17 amino acids.

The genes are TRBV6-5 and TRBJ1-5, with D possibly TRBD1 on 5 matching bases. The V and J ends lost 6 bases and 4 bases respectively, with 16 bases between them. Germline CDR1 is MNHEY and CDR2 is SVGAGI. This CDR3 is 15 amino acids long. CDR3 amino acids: CASSMGGYPNQPQHF. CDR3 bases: TGTGCCAGCAGCATGGGGGGGTACCCTAATCAGCCCCAGCATTTT.

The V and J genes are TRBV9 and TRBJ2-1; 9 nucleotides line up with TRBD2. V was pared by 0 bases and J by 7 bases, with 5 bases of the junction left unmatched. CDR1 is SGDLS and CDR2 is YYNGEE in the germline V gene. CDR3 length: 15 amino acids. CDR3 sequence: CASSVDSGRLNEQFF. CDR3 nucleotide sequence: TGTGCCAGCAGCGTAGATAGCGGGAGACTTAATGAGCAGTTCTTC.

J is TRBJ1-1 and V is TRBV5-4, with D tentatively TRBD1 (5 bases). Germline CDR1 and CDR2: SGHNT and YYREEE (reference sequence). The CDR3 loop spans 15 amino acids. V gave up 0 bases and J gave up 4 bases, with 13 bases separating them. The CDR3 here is CASSLVDRKPTEAFF. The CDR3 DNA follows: TGTGCCAGCAGCTTGGTCGACAGAAAACCCACTGAAGCTTTCTTT.

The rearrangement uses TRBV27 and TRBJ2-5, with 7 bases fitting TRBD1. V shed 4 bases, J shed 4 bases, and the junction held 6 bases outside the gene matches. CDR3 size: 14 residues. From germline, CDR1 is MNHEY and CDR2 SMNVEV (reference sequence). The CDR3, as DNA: TGTGCCAGCAGTTCAGACAGGGTCCCAGAGACCCAGTACTTC. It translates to CASSSDRVPETQYF.

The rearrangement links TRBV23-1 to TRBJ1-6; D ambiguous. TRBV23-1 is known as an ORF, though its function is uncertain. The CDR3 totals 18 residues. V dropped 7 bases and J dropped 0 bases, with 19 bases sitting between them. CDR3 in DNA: TGCGCCAGCAAGGACGCACCGGTTCCCGGCTCCTATAATTCACCCCTCCACTTT. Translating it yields CASKDAPVPGSYNSPLHF.

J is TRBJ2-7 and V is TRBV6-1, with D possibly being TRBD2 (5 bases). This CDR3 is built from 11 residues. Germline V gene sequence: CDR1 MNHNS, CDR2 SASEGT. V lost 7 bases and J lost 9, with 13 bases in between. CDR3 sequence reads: CASKIRDPQYF. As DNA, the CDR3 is TGTGCCAGCAAAATCCGGGATCCGCAGTACTTC.

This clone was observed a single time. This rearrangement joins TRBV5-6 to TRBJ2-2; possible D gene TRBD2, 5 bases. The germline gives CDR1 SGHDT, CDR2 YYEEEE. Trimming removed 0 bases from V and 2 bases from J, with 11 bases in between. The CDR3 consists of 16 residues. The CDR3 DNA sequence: TGTGCCAGCAGCTTGGCTGGCCGGGGAAACACCGGGGAGCTGTTTTTT. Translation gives CASSLAGRGNTGELFF.

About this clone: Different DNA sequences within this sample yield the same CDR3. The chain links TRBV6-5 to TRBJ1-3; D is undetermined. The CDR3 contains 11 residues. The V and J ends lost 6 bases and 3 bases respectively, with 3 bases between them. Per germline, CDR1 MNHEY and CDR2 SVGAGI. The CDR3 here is CASRIGNTIYF. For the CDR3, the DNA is TGTGCCAGCAGGATTGGAAACACCATATATTTT.

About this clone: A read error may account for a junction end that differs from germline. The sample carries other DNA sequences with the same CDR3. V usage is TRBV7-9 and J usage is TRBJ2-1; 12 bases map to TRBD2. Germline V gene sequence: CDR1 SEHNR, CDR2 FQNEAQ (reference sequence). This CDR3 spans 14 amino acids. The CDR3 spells CASSLAGGLNEQFF. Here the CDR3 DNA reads TGTGCCAGCAGCCTAGCGGGAGGGTTAAATGAGCAGTTCTTC.

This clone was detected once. The CDR3 sequence: CASSEGWFGNEQFF. CDR3 in DNA: TGTGCCAGCAGTGAAGGGTGGTTCGGCAATGAGCAGTTCTTC. The J gene is TRBJ2-1, the V gene TRBV2; D call uncertain. The CDR3 spans 14 residues. The germline V gene encodes CDR1 SNHLY and CDR2 FYNNEI. V dropped 1 base and J dropped 6 bases, with 10 bases sitting between them.

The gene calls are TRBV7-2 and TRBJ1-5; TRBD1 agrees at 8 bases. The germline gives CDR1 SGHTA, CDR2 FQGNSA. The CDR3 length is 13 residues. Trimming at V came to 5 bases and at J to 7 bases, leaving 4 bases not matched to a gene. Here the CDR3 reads CASSATGDQPQHF. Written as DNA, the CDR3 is TGTGCCAGCAGCGCGACAGGGGACCAGCCCCAGCATTTT.

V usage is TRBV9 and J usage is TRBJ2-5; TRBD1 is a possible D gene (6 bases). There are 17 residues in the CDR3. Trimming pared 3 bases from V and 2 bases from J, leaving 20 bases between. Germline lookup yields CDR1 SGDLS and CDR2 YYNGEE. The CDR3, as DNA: TGTGCCAGCAGCGCCTCAGGGGTGCCAGCCCCACAAGAGACCCAGTACTTC. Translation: CASSASGVPAPQETQYF.

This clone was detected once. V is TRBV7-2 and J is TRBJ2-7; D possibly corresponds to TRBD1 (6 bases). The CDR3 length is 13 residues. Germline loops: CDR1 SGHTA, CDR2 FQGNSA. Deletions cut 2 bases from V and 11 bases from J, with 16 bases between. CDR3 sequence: CASSLSGTPLKYF. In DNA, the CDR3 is TGTGCCAGCAGCTTATCCGGGACACCTTTGAAGTACTTC.

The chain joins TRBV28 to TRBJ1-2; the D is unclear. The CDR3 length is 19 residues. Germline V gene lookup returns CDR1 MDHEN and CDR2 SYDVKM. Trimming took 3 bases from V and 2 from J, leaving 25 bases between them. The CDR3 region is CASSLDEGPGPLSNYGYTF. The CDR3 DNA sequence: TGTGCCAGCAGTTTGGATGAGGGCCCAGGTCCCCTCTCAAACTATGGCTACACCTTC.

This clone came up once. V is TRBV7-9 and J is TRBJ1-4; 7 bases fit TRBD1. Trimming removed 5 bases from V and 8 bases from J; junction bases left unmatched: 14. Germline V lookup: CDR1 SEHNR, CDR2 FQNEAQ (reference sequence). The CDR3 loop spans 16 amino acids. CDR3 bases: TGTGCCAGCAGCCTATGGGAGGGGGCGAGAAAGGAAAAACTGTTTTTT. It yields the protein CASSLWEGARKEKLFF.